This T cell receptor (beta chain) was identified in a study of a mutant IDH1 vaccine in newly diagnosed glioma. Indicated time point: week 11, during vaccination. Each dose of the vaccine consisted of 300 ug of mutant IDH1 20-mer peptide, with topical imiquimod. In the case of this clone: The antigen is unknown.

Germline CDR1 and CDR2: PRHDT and FYEKMQ (reference sequence). V was pared by 0 bases and J by 6 bases, with 0 bases of the junction left unmatched. The CDR3 has 14 residues. The table came from immunoSEQ multiplex PCR; TCRdb's copy has only in-frame clones and leaves some out. The data show some 30,000 clones, around 90% seen once. The starting material was PBMCs, obtained from a glioma patient whose treatment included an IDH1 peptide vaccine. The chain combines TRBV13 with TRBJ1-1; 11 bases map to TRBD1. The receptor was isolated from a man aged 18 to 35 with glioma. The CDR3 nucleotides are TGTGCCAGCAGCTTAGGGGGACAGGGGGCTGAAGCTTTCTTT. Amino acid sequence: CASSLGGQGAEAFF.